This T cell receptor beta chain was recorded in a study of shared clonotypes between healthy human individuals. Positively selected for CCR7, the CD45RO-negative cells used as naive CD8 cells excluded terminally differentiated effector memory CD45RA+ cells. The deep-level immunoSEQ assay was used. Here immunoSEQ multiplex PCR was the method, and the copy in TCRdb shows in-frame clones only, minus some. The data hold over 2 million clones, with about 95% observed a single time. Trimming removed 3 bases from V and 4 bases from J, with 12 bases in between. CDR3 length: 14 amino acids. The germline gives CDR1 MDHEN, CDR2 SYDVKM.

The chain recombines TRBV28 with TRBJ1-1; D might be TRBD1 (6 bases). Material: naive CD8+ T cells sorted from blood. The receptor's source is a young man in good health. The CDR3 DNA is TGTGCCAGCAGTTTTAGGGGGTCGATCACTGAAGCTTTCTTT. Protein product: CASSFRGSITEAFF.